Listed below are T cell receptor beta chains from one sample, sequenced in a study of T cell responses to AZD1222 COVID-19 vaccine. Generated by immunoSEQ multiplex PCR, the TCRdb table keeps only in-frame clones and is missing some. Of about 180,000 clones in the sample, about 91% were seen once. Source: peripheral blood, taken on day 0 of AZD1222 vaccination. These TCRs come from an adult in good health. The conserved cysteine and the conserved F or W are not part of the CDR3 here. The D gene is left open where the match is weak. Clone size, where shown, is once, few, many, or a class for clones that have expanded.

v_gene	abundance	d_gene	j_gene	CDR3aa
TRBV6-5	-	-	TRBJ1-6	ASSFSVQSPLH
TRBV28	-	-	TRBJ1-4	ASSLWQLNEKLF
TRBV16	-	-	TRBJ2-3	ASTDGSSTDTQY
TRBV7-2	-	TRBD1	TRBJ1-2	ASSLAGTGVYGYT
TRBV4-2	-	-	TRBJ2-7	ASSQDYEQY
TRBV27	-	-	TRBJ2-1	ASSLAALSNEQF
TRBV25-1	-	-	TRBJ1-3	ASSEWGARGNTIY
TRBV7-9	-	-	TRBJ2-3	ASSLAPTSFHTDTQY
TRBV7-3	-	-	TRBJ1-1	ASSSAGIGTEAF
TRBV28	-	-	TRBJ2-7	ASSSLRGVIAYEQY
TRBV15	-	TRBD2	TRBJ2-5	ATSRAGDRWETQY
TRBV9	-	-	TRBJ1-2	ASSVGVDSNYGYT
TRBV9	-	-	TRBJ2-7	ASSVGTQGRGRYEQY
TRBV12-3/TRBV12-4	-	-	TRBJ1-1	ASRINTEAF
TRBV4-1	-	-	TRBJ2-7	ASSQEAWYEQY
TRBV19	once	-	TRBJ1-5	ASTIGNQPQH
TRBV10-3	-	-	TRBJ2-4	AISESSGRRENIQY
TRBV7-8	-	TRBD1	TRBJ2-1	ASSPTRDRGYNEQF
TRBV5-1	-	TRBD2	TRBJ2-7	ASSSDTTSLFSYEQY
TRBV6-2/TRBV6-3	-	-	TRBJ1-5	ASSYTGGGQPQH
TRBV29-1	-	TRBD2	TRBJ2-1	SVSSGRRYNEQF
TRBV30	once	-	TRBJ1-6	AWSGVGLGDSPLH
TRBV4-1	-	-	TRBJ1-4	ASSQVFSGLGGGQGEKLF
TRBV9	-	TRBD1	TRBJ2-7	ASSVTGGASYEQY
TRBV18	-	-	TRBJ2-3	ASSLDGFSDTQY
TRBV6-2/TRBV6-3	-	-	TRBJ1-5	ASSYSLGLRSNQPQH
TRBV18	-	-	TRBJ1-1	ASSPLQDTEAF
TRBV5-1	-	-	TRBJ1-1	ASSLGDTEAF
TRBV3-1/TRBV3-2	-	TRBD2	TRBJ2-7	ASSQDSGRSEQY
TRBV7-9	-	-	TRBJ2-5	ASSSRRGGLKETQY
TRBV9	-	-	TRBJ1-2	ASSVRSSGLNYGYT
TRBV5-1	-	-	TRBJ1-3	ASSLMSGYSGNTIY
TRBV28	-	TRBD1	TRBJ1-2	ASSLSLPPLTGVNYGYT
TRBV5-1	-	-	TRBJ2-1	APEAEDEQF
TRBV6-1	-	TRBD2	TRBJ2-3	ASSGNLGGEGGTDTQY
TRBV3-1/TRBV3-2	-	TRBD2	TRBJ2-1	ASSHGTSEYNEQF
TRBV7-6	-	TRBD1	TRBJ1-5	ASSLGVGGDQPQH
TRBV28	few	-	TRBJ2-2	ASSLSGGHNTGELF
TRBV4-1	-	TRBD2	TRBJ2-5	ASSQERTGGQYQETQY
TRBV19	-	-	TRBJ1-2	ASTEGGSVRSGYT
TRBV10-3	-	TRBD1	TRBJ1-1	AISPGQNFEAF